The entry below describes one TCR beta chain. This clonotype was seen at least ten times. No antigen is known for it. No per-base quality is available; no much larger clone lies one base away. These data originate in a study of CD8 T cells in ankylosing spondylitis (dated by TCRdb to about 2017). Looking at the study overall: The study profiled T cell receptor beta repertoires in healthy donors and ankylosing spondylitis patients to find disease-linked TCR variants. The whole study cohort included over 85 healthy donors and some 27 ankylosing spondylitis patients. Peripheral blood samples were taken, and synovial fluid was additionally collected from ankylosing spondylitis patients.

There are 16 amino acids in the CDR3, from cysteine to phenylalanine inclusive. The kept DNA is CDR3 alone, 48 bases in frame from the first base. Trimmed from V: 4 bases; trimmed from J: 4 bases; junction bases lacking a gene match: 9. The germline V gene specifies SGDLS as CDR1 and YYNGEE as CDR2. Sequencing used an Illumina HiSeq 2500. TCR beta libraries were prepared by quantitative 5'-RACE with molecular barcodes. As for how the authors treated the data: A new computational method based on a probabilistic model of VDJ rearrangement was used to identify disease-linked TCR variants. The raw public reads went through TCRdb reprocessing: fastp at Q25, MiXCR clone calling, in-frame beta chains kept. Each CDR3 protein gets just one entry, which takes the most common genes and DNA from the rows behind it. The V and J calls and clone size come from TCRdb's table, not from the authors' own analysis. The sample profile shows around 29,000 distinct CDR3 sequences; around 5.2% of them were found once. The ten largest clones capture roughly 1.9% of the sample.

Findings and caveats that apply to the study as a whole: Significant enrichment of the disease-linked clones was reported in matched synovial fluid samples from ankylosing spondylitis patients. Some of the motif variants had been reported before in the synovial fluid and blood of reactive arthritis patients, a finding that suggests common disease-initiation mechanisms. Blood from ankylosing spondylitis patients appeared to be characterized by a TCR beta motif composed of eight highly homologous amino acid variants. The disease-linked clones showed a CD8+ phenotype and occurred at relatively low frequencies in peripheral blood.

This receptor chain uses TRBV9 and TRBJ2-5; 11 nucleotides in the junction match TRBD2. What was sequenced was blood, either unsorted or a sorted T cell fraction (not recorded which). The receptor comes from a female donor with ankylosing spondylitis or in good health (not recorded which). At the DNA level, the sequence is TGTGCCAGCAGCTCCGGTAGCGGGGGGGCCACAGAGACCCAGTACTTC. Translated, this gives CASSSGSGGATETQYF. Extended through the reference TRBV9 and TRBJ2-5 proteins, this CDR3 yields the full variable domain: DSGVTQTPKHLITATGQRVTLRCSPRSGDLSVYWYQQSLDQGLQFLIQYYNGEERAKGNILERFSAQQFPDLHSELNLSSLELGDSALYFCASSSGSGGATETQYFGPGTRLLVL.